A selection of T cell receptor beta chains follows, all from one sample in a study of blood T cell repertoires in COVID-19. The data were produced by immunoSEQ multiplex PCR, yet TCRdb's version contains in-frame clones alone and is incomplete. The data show about 83,000 clones, approximately 86% seen once. The sample was peripheral blood. The receptors were gathered from a man older than 75 with active or convalescent COVID-19. CDR3s include the opening cysteine and the closing phenylalanine or tryptophan. Each record gives: CDR3 protein, V gene, J gene.

CASSPPGGGSYGYTF,TRBV18,TRBJ1-2
CASLTGRGTEAFF,TRBV19,TRBJ1-1
CASSLATGARNEKLFF,TRBV28,TRBJ1-4
CASSPWTGINTEAFF,TRBV7-8,TRBJ1-1
CASSYSGTEKVYGYTF,TRBV6-5,TRBJ1-2
CATRQRGNTEAFF,TRBV24-1,TRBJ1-1
CASRRAGEWQPQHF,TRBV2,TRBJ1-5
CASSEGGDGRETQYF,TRBV10-1,TRBJ2-5
CASSLRTSGSADTQYF,TRBV11-3,TRBJ2-3
CASSHGVTYNEQFF,TRBV7-8,TRBJ2-1
CASSESSGANVLTF,TRBV18,TRBJ2-6
CASKKTGTDTQYF,TRBV6-5,TRBJ2-3
CASSRLYTGELFF,TRBV12-3/TRBV12-4,TRBJ2-2
CAWNQIPGGRRKFF,TRBV30,TRBJ2-1
CASSPPPTGFTEAFF,TRBV18,TRBJ1-1
CASSTPAPRTPLDTIYF,TRBV19,TRBJ1-3
CASRSNGYTF,TRBV19,TRBJ1-2
CASSEFRAGRNTEAFF,TRBV25-1,TRBJ1-1
CASSQLNRPLGQPQHF,TRBV16,TRBJ1-5
CASSKGLASWSSYNEQFF,TRBV5-8,TRBJ2-1
CASSQDRRDMNTEAFF,TRBV11-3,TRBJ1-1
CASSFRRGTGNSPLHF,TRBV7-9,TRBJ1-6
CASREQGAENEQFF,TRBV28,TRBJ2-1
CASNAEDRGNYGYTF,TRBV7-9,TRBJ1-2
CASSSSNSHSGANVLTF,TRBV7-6,TRBJ2-6
CASSPRLAASTDTQYF,TRBV19,TRBJ2-3